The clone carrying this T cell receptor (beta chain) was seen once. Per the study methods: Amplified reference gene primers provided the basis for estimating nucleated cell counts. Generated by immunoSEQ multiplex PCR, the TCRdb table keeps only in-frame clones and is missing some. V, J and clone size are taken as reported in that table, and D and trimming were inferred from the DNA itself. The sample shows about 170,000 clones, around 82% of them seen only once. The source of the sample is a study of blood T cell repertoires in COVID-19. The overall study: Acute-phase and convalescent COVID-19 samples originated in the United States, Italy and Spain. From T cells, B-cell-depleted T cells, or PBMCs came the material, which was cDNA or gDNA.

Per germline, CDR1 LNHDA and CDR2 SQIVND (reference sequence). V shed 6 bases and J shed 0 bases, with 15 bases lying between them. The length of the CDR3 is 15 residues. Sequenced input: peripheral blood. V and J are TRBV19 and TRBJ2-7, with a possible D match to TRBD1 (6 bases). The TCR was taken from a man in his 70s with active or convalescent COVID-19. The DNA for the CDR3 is TGTGCCAGTAGACCAGACAGGCTTAGCTCCTACGAGCAGTACTTC. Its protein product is CASRPDRLSSYEQYF.